This entry concerns a single T cell receptor beta chain. Its antigen is unknown. This record belongs to a study of T cell repertoires in ileal Crohn's disease. Study-level information: The M6 sample came from neoterminal ileum during colonoscopy after surgery.

Time point indicated: neoterminal ileum biopsy at postoperative endoscopy, about 6 months after surgery. Adults with ileal or ileocolonic Crohn's disease and an indication for resection were eligible. Whole-study findings and limits: Compared with non-smokers, active smokers at surgery showed more clonal expansions. Sorted CD8 T cells held more high-frequency clones than CD4.

Using immunoSEQ multiplex PCR, the repertoire was profiled, and TCRdb retains in-frame clones only, with some absent. The sample consists of several thousand clones, just over 85% of them appearing once. The germline V gene encodes CDR1 SGHNT and CDR2 YYREEE (reference sequence). The CDR3 is 12 amino acids. Deletions cut 3 bases from V and 6 bases from J, with 6 bases between. This sequence was found in an adult with Crohn's disease. The chain is built from TRBV5-4 and TRBJ2-2; D is uncertain. The sequenced sample consisted of ileal tissue. As DNA, the CDR3 is TGTGCCAGCAGCTCCGGTGCCGGGGAGCTGTTTTTT. It yields the protein CASSSGAGELFF.